What follows are 12 T cell receptor beta chains derived from one specimen sequenced in a study of T cell changes during pregnancy in multiple sclerosis. The method was immunoSEQ multiplex PCR; TCRdb's version includes in-frame clones alone and lacks a portion of them. The table shows 30,000 to 45,000 clones, with around 90% occurring only once. Sequencing used CD4+ T cells from peripheral blood mononuclear cells, obtained after pregnancy. The origin of the receptors is a female donor with multiple sclerosis, enrolled in a pregnancy study.

This chain links TRBV6-1 with TRBJ2-7; D is ambiguous. Trimming cost V 3 bases and J 3 bases, with 15 bases left between them. Germline V gives CDR1 MNHNS, CDR2 SASEGT. The CDR3 has 15 amino acids. The CDR3 reads CASSDPGSLGYEQYF. CDR3 nucleotide sequence: TGTGCCAGCAGTGACCCAGGCTCCCTGGGCTACGAGCAGTACTTC.

The gene calls are TRBV11-3 and TRBJ2-1, with a tentative D call TRBD1 (5 bases). CDR3 length: 13 residues. The germline V gene has CDR1 SGHNT and CDR2 YENEEA. The V end lost 0 bases, the J end lost 5 bases, and 5 bases lay between the germline ends. The CDR3 DNA is TGTGCCAGCAGCTTAGAACAGGACAATGAGCAGTTCTTC. This sequence encodes CASSLEQDNEQFF.

The chain has TRBV7-2 and TRBJ2-5, with TRBD2 matching over 8 bases. CDR1 SGHTA and CDR2 FQGNSA come from the germline V gene. Trimming cost V 7 bases and J 7 bases; bases outside gene matches: 17. This CDR3 has 16 residues. CDR3 DNA sequence: TGTGCCAGCACCCAAGGCGGGAGGAGGGGCCGGGGGACCCAGTACTTC. Translated: CASTQGGRRGRGTQYF.

The chain carries TRBV4-3 and TRBJ2-7, with D possibly being TRBD1 (5 bases). The V gene's germline CDR1 is LGHNA and CDR2 YSLEER. Trimming removed 1 base at V and 6 bases at J, with 13 bases between. The CDR3 runs to 14 residues. The CDR3 region has the DNA TGCGCCAGCAGCCAAGTACTGACAGTGGGCGAGCAGTACTTC. Translating gives CASSQVLTVGEQYF.

In DNA form, the CDR3 reads TGTGCCAGCAGCGTCGCGGGGGGATCAGCTAGCACAGATACGCAGTATTTT. This translates into CASSVAGGSASTDTQYF. The chain has TRBV9 and TRBJ2-3, with 8 nucleotides matching TRBD2. CDR1 is SGDLS, CDR2 YYNGEE, per germline. V dropped 2 bases and J dropped 0; count of bases not matched to a gene: 8. The CDR3 is 17 residues long.

V is TRBV9 and J is TRBJ1-1, with D possibly being TRBD1 (6 bases). This CDR3 has 13 residues. Trimming cost V 0 bases and J 4 bases, with 7 bases left between them. CDR1 SGDLS and CDR2 YYNGEE come from the germline V gene. The CDR3 here is CASSVEQGTEAFF. Written as DNA, the CDR3 is TGTGCCAGCAGCGTAGAACAGGGCACTGAAGCTTTCTTT.

This clone was observed a single time. This chain joins TRBV10-3 and TRBJ2-2; TRBD2 matches 9 bases. The J segment lost 4 bases and the V segment lost 6 bases, leaving 6 bases of the junction unmatched. This CDR3 spans 15 amino acids. CDR1 and CDR2 from the germline V gene are ENHRY and SYGVKD. Here the CDR3 DNA reads TGTGCCATCAGCCCTAGCGGGGACCTCACCGGGGAGCTGTTTTTT. Translation: CAISPSGDLTGELFF.

This clone showed up just a few times. The CDR3 reads CASSLTLEVREQFF. The CDR3, as DNA: TGTGCCAGCAGTTTAACTTTAGAGGTCCGAGAGCAGTTCTTC. The chain links TRBV27 to TRBJ2-1; the D is unclear. Trimming pared 2 bases from V and 10 bases from J, leaving 15 bases between. The CDR3 runs 14 residues. CDR1 and CDR2 (germline): MNHEY, SMNVEV (reference sequence).

The rearrangement links TRBV15 to TRBJ1-1; tentative D call: TRBD1 (6 bases). Trimming left V 5 bases short and J 0 bases short, with 10 bases between. CDR3 length equals 14 residues. The germline gives CDR1 LNHNV, CDR2 YYDKDF (reference sequence). CDR3 sequence (DNA): TGTGCCACCAGCTTGGGACATTTGAACACTGAAGCTTTCTTT. Its protein is CATSLGHLNTEAFF.

The chain is built from TRBV7-7 and TRBJ2-2, with 7 bases fitting TRBD2. The CDR3 loop spans 16 amino acids. V shed 5 bases and J 9 bases; nucleotides not matched to a gene: 15. Germline V gene sequence: CDR1 SSHAT, CDR2 FNYEAQ (reference sequence). The CDR3 is CASSPSDGRAGRELFF. CDR3 sequence (DNA): TGTGCCAGCAGCCCCTCAGATGGGAGGGCGGGGAGGGAGCTGTTTTTT. The whole variable domain, filled in from reference TRBV7-7 and TRBJ2-2, reads GAGVSQSPRYKVTKRGQDVTLRCDPISSHATLYWYQQALGQGPEFLTYFNYEAQPDKSGLPSDRFSAERPEGSISTLTIQRTEQRDSAMYRCASSPSDGRAGRELFFGEGSRLTVL.

The chain has TRBV28 and TRBJ2-2; D might be TRBD2 (5 bases). The V gene lost 5 bases and the J gene lost 4 bases, with 14 bases spanning the gap. The CDR3 extends over 15 amino acids. CDR1 is MDHEN and CDR2 is SYDVKM in the germline V gene. The chain's CDR3 is CASSLITAGTGELFF. CDR3 in DNA: TGTGCCAGCAGTCTTATCACGGCGGGCACCGGGGAGCTGTTTTTT.

The J gene is TRBJ1-5, the V gene TRBV6-6; D is possibly TRBD1 (5 bases). This CDR3 spans 14 amino acids. The germline gives CDR1 MNHNY, CDR2 SVGAGI (reference sequence). Trimming removed 7 bases at V and 2 bases at J, with 12 bases between. The CDR3 nucleotides are TGTGCCAGCAAGTCCTCGGGGGGCAATCAGCCCCAGCATTTT. The encoded protein is CASKSSGGNQPQHF.